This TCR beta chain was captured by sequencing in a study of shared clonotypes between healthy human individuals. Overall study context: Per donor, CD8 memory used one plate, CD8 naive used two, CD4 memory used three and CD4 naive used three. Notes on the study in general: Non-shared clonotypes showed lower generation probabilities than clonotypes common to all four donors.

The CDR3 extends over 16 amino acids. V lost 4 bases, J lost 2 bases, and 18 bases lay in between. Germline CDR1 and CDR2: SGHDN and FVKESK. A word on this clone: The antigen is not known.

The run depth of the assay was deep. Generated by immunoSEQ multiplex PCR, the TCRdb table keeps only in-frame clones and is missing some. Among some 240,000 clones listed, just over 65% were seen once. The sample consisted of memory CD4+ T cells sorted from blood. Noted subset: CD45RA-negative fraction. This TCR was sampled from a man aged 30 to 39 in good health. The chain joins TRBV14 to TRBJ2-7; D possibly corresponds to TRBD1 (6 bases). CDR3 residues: CASSPLVSRGTYEQYF. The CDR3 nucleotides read TGTGCCAGCAGCCCTCTGGTGTCCAGGGGTACCTACGAGCAGTACTTC.